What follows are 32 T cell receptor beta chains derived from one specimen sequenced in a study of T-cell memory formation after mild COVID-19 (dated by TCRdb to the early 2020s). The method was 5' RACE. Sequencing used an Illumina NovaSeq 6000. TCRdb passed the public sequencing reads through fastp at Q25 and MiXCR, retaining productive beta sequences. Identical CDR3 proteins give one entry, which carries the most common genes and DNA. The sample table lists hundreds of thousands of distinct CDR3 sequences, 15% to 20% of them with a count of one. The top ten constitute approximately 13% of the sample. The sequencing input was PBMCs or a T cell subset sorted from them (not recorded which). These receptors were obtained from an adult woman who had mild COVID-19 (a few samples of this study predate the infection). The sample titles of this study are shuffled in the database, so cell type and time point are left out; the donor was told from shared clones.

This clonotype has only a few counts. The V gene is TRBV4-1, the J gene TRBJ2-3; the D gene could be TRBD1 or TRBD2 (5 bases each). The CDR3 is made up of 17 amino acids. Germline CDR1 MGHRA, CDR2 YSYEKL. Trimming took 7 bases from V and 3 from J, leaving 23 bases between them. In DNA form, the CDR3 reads TGCGCCAGCAAGCCAAGATATGGGGACGGCTGGACAGATACGCAGTATTTT. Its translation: CASKPRYGDGWTDTQYF.

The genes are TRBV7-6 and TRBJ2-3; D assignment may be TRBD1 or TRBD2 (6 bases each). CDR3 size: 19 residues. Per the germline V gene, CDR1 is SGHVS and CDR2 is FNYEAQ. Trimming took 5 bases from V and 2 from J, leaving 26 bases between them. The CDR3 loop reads CASSPRGLQSSEFTDTQYF. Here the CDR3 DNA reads TGTGCCAGCAGCCCCAGGGGCTTACAGTCTAGCGAATTCACAGATACGCAGTATTTT. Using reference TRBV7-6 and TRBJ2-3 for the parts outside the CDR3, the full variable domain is GAGVSQSPRYKVTKRGQDVALRCDPISGHVSLYWYRQALGQGPEFLTYFNYEAQQDKSGLPNDRFSAERPEGSISTLTIQRTEQRDSAMYRCASSPRGLQSSEFTDTQYFGPGTRLTVL.

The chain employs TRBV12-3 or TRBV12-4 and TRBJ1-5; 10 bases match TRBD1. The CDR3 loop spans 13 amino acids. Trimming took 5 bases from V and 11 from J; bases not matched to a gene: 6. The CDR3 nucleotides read TGTGCCAGCAGTCCGGGACAGGGGATGTCCCAGCATTTT. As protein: CASSPGQGMSQHF.

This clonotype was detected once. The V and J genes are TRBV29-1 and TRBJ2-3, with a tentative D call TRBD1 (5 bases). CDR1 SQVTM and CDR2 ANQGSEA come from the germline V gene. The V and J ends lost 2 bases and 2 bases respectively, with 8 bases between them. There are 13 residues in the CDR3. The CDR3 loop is CSVERQTTDTQYF. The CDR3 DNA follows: TGCAGCGTTGAAAGACAGACCACAGATACGCAGTATTTT.

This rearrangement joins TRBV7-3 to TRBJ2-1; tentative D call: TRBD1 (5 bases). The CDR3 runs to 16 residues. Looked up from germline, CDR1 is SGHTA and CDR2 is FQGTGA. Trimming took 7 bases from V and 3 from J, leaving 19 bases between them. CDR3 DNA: TGTGCCAGCATCCCCTTAGGGCAGGGTGGCTACAATGAGCAGTTCTTC. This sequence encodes CASIPLGQGGYNEQFF.

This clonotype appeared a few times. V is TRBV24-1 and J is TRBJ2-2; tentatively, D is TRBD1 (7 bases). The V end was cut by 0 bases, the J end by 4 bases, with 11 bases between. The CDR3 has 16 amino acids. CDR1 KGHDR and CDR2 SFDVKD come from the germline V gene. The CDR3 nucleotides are TGTGCCACCAGTGATTTGAGCAGGGGGGTCACCGGGGAGCTGTTTTTT. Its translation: CATSDLSRGVTGELFF.

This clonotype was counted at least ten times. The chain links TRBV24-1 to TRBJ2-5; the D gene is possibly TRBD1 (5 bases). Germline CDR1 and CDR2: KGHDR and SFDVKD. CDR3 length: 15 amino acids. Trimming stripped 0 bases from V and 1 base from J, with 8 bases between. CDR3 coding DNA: TGTGCCACCAGTGATTTGGAAGACAGCCAAGAGACCCAGTACTTC. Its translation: CATSDLEDSQETQYF.

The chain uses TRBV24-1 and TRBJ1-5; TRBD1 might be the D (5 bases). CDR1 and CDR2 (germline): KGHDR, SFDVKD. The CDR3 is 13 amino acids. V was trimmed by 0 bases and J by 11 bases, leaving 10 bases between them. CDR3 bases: TGTGCCACCAGTGATTTGGGGGGTAAGACCCAGCATTTT. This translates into CATSDLGGKTQHF.

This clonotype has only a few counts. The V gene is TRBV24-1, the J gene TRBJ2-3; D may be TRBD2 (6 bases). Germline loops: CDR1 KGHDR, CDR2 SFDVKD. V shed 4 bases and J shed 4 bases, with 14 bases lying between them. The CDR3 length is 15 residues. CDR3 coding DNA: TGTGCCACCAGTGAATCCGGGAGTCGGTCAGATACGCAGTATTTT. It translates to CATSESGSRSDTQYF.

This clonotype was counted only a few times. CDR3 protein: CATSEGKTEAFF. The CDR3 DNA reads as TGTGCCACCAGTGAGGGTAAGACTGAAGCTTTCTTT. The chain uses TRBV24-1 and TRBJ1-1, with D hard to call. Trimming removed 4 bases at V and 5 bases at J, with 7 bases between. The CDR3 is 12 amino acids. CDR1 is KGHDR, CDR2 SFDVKD, per germline.

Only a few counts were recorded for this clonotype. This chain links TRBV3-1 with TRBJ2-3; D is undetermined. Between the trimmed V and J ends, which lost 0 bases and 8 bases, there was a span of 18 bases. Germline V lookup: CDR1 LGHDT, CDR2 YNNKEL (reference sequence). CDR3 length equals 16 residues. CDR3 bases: TGTGCCAGCAGCCAAGATGCGGACGGCGGTCGGGTTACGCAGTATTTT. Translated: CASSQDADGGRVTQYF.

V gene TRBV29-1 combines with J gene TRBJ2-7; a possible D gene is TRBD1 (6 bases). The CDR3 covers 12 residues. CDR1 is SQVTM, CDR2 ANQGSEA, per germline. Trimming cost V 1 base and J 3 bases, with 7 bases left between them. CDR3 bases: TGCAGCGTTGAAGGAGGGGGCTACGAGCAGTACTTC. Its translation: CSVEGGGYEQYF.

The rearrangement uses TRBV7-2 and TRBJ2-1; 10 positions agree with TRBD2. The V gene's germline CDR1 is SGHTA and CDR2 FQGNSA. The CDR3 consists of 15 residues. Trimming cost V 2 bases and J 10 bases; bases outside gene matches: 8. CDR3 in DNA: TGTGCCAGCAGCTTAACCAGCGGGAGGGTTGGGGAGCAGTTCTTC. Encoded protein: CASSLTSGRVGEQFF.

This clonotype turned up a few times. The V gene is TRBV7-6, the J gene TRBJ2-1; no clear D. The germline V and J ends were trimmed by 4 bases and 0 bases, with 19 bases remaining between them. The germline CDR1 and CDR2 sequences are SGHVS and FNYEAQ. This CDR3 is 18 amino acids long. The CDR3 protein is CASSSIIPSTSSYNEQFF. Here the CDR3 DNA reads TGTGCCAGCAGCTCCATCATCCCGTCTACGAGCTCCTACAATGAGCAGTTCTTC.

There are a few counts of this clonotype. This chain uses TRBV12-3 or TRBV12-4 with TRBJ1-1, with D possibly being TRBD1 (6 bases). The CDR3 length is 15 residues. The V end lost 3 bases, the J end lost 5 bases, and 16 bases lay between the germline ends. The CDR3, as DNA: TGTGCCAGCAGTTTTGGCGGGTACGGGACAACTGAAGCTTTCTTT. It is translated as CASSFGGYGTTEAFF.

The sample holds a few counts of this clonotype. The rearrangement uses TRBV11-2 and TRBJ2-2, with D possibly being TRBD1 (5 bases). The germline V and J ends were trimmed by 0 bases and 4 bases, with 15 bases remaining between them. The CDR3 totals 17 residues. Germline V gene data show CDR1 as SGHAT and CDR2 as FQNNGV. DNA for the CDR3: TGTGCCAGCAGCTTAGATTTCGCAGGACATTCCACCGGGGAGCTGTTTTTT. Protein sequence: CASSLDFAGHSTGELFF.

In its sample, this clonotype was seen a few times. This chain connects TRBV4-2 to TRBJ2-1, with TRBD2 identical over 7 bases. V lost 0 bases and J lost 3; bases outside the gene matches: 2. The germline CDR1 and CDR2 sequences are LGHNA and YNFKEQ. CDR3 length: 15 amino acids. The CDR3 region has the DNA TGTGCCAGCAGCCAAGACCAGCGGGGCTACAATGAGCAGTTCTTC. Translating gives CASSQDQRGYNEQFF.

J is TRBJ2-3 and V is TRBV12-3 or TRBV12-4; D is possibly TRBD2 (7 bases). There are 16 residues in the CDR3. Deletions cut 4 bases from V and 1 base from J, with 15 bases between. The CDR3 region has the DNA TGTGCCAGCAGTTCTGGCGGGGGCATGGGCACAGATACGCAGTATTTT. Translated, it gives CASSSGGGMGTDTQYF.

The CDR3 protein is CATSDQGASSLGTQYF. In DNA form, the CDR3 reads TGTGCCACCAGTGATCAGGGAGCCTCATCCCTAGGGACCCAGTACTTC. The chain couples TRBV24-1 to TRBJ2-5, with D perhaps being TRBD1 or TRBD2 (5 bases each). The CDR3 is 16 amino acids. The germline CDR1 and CDR2 sequences are KGHDR and SFDVKD. Between the trimmed V and J ends, which lost 3 bases and 7 bases, there was a span of 20 bases.

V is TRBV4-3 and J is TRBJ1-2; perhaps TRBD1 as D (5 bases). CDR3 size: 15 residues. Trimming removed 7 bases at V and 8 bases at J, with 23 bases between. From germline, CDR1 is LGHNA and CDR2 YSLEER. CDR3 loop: CASKVEEGRAGGYTF. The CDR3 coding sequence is TGCGCCAGCAAGGTAGAGGAGGGGAGAGCAGGGGGCTACACCTTC.

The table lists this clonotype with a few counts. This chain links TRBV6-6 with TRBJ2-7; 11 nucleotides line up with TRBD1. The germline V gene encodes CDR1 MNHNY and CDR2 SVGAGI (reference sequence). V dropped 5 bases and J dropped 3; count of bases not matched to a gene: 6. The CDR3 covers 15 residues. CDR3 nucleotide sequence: TGTGCCAGCAGTCCCGGGACAGGGGGGTTCTACGAGCAGTACTTC. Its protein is CASSPGTGGFYEQYF.

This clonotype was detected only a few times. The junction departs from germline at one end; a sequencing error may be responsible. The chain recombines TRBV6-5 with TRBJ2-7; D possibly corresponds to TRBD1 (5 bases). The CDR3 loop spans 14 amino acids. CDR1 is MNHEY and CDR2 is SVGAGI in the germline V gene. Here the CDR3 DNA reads TGTGTCAGCAGTTACACCCAGGGTGGCTACGAGCAGTACTTC. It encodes CVSSYTQGGYEQYF.

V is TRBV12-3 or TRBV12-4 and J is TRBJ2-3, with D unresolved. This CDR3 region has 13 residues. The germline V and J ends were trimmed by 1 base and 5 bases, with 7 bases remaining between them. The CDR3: CASSLGRLDTQYF. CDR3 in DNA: TGTGCCAGCAGTTTAGGGCGGTTAGATACGCAGTATTTT.

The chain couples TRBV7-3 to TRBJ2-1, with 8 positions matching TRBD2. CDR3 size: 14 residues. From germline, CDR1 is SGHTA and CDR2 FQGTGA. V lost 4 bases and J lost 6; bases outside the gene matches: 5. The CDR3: CASSSYGGGNEQFF. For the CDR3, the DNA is TGTGCCAGCAGCTCCTACGGGGGGGGCAATGAGCAGTTCTTC.

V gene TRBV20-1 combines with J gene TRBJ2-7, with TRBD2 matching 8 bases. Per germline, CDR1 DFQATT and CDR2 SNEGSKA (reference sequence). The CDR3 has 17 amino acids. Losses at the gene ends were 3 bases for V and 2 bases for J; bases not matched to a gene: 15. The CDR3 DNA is TGCAGTGCTAGCGATAGCGGGGTCACCCGAGGGGCCTACGAGCAGTACTTC. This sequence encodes CSASDSGVTRGAYEQYF.

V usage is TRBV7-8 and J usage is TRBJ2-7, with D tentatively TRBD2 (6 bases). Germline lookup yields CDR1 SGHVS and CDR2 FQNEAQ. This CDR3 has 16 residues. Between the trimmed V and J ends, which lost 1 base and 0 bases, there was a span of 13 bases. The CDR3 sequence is CASSLGGGVISYEQYF. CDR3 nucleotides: TGTGCCAGCAGCTTAGGGGGCGGGGTGATCTCCTACGAGCAGTACTTC.

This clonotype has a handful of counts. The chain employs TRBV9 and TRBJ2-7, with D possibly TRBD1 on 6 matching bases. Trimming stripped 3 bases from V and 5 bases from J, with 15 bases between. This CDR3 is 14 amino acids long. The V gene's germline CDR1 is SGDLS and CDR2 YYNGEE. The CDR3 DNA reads TGTGCCAGCAGCGCAGATGACAGGCGAGACGAGCAGTACTTC. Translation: CASSADDRRDEQYF. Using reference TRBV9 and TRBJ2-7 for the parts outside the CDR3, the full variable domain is DSGVTQTPKHLITATGQRVTLRCSPRSGDLSVYWYQQSLDQGLQFLIQYYNGEERAKGNILERFSAQQFPDLHSELNLSSLELGDSALYFCASSADDRRDEQYFGPGTRLTVT.

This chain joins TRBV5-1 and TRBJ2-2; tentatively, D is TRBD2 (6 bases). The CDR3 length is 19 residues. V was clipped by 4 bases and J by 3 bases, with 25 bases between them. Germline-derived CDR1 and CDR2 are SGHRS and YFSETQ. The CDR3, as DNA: TGCGCCAGCAGCCACGGGGACCGACATCCCGGGGGAGACACCGGGGAGCTGTTTTTT. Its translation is CASSHGDRHPGGDTGELFF.

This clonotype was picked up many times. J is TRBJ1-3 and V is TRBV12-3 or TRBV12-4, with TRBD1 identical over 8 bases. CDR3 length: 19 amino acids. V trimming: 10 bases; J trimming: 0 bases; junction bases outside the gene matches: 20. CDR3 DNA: TGTGCCACCTCGAGACCACACGGGACAGGATCCAGCTCTGGAAACACCATATATTTT. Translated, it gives CATSRPHGTGSSSGNTIYF.

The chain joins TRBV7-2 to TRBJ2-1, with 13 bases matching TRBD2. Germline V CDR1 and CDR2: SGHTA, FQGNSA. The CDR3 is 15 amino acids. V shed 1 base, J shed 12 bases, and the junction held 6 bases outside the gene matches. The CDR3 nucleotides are TGTGCCAGCAGCTTAGTCACTAGCGGGAGGGAGGTGCAGTTCTTC. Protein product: CASSLVTSGREVQFF.

For the CDR3, the DNA is TGTGCCAGCAGTTACCCGGGCCAGGGGCAGTTCTTC. It is translated as CASSYPGQGQFF. The chain couples TRBV6-5 to TRBJ2-1; D perhaps matches TRBD1 (5 bases). Germline CDR1 reads MNHEY; CDR2 reads SVGAGI. The CDR3 spans 12 residues. Trimming removed 2 bases from V and 12 bases from J, with 11 bases in between.

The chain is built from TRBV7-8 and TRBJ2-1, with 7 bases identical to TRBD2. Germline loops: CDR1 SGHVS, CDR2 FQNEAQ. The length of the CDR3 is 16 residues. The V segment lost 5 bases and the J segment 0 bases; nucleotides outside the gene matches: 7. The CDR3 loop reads CASSPGRESSYNEQFF. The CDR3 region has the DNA TGTGCCAGCAGCCCTGGGCGGGAGAGCTCCTACAATGAGCAGTTCTTC.